This TCR beta chain was identified during a study of PD-L1 blockade in urothelial cancer. Generated by immunoSEQ multiplex PCR, the TCRdb table keeps only in-frame clones and is missing some. Among 45,000 to 60,000 clones listed, 70% to 90% were seen once. Time point here: peripheral blood 6 weeks after treatment start. The sequence was obtained from a man in his fifties or sixties with urothelial cancer. Sequences were derived from PBMCs, sampled around atezolizumab (anti-PD-L1) treatment.

CDR3 bases: TGTGCCAGCAGTTCCTCTAGCTGGTCCTACAATGAGCAGTTCTTC. Encoded protein: CASSSSSWSYNEQFF. This chain links TRBV27 with TRBJ2-1, with a possible D match to TRBD2 (5 bases). Germline V lookup: CDR1 MNHEY, CDR2 SMNVEV (reference sequence). The CDR3 is 15 amino acids. V lost 4 bases to trimming and J lost 1 base, with 11 bases between them.